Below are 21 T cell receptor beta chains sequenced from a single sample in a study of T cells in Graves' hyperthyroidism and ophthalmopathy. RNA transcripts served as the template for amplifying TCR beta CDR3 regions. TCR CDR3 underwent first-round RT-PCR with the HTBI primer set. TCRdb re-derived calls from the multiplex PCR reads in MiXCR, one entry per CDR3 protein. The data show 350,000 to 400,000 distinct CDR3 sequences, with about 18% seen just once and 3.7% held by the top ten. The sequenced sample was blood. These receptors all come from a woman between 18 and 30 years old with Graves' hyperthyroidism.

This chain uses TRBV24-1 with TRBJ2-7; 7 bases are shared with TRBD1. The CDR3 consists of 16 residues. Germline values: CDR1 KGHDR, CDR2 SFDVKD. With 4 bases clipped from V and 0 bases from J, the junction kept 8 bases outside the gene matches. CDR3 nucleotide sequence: TGTGCCACCAGTGACCCGGAGACAGGGAGCTCCTACGAGCAGTACTTC. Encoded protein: CATSDPETGSSYEQYF.

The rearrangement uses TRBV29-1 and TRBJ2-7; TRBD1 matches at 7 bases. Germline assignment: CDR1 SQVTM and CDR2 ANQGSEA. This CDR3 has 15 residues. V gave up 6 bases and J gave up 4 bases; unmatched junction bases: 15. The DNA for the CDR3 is TGCAGCGTCTATCCTTCCGGGACAGAGTTATACGAGCAGTACTTC. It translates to CSVYPSGTELYEQYF.

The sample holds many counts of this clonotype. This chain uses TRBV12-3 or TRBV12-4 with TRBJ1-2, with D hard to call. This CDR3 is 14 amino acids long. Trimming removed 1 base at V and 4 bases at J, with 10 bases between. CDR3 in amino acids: CASSLGTRGYGYTF. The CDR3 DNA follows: TGTGCCAGCAGTTTAGGGACGAGAGGCTATGGCTACACCTTC.

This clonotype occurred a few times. The CDR3 here is CASSVNRPGTEAFF. The CDR3 nucleotides read TGTGCCAGTAGTGTTAACCGCCCGGGAACTGAAGCTTTCTTT. The chain links TRBV19 to TRBJ1-1; D not certain. This CDR3 spans 14 amino acids. Trimming pared 5 bases from V and 5 bases from J, leaving 15 bases between. Germline CDR1 and CDR2: LNHDA and SQIVND (reference sequence).

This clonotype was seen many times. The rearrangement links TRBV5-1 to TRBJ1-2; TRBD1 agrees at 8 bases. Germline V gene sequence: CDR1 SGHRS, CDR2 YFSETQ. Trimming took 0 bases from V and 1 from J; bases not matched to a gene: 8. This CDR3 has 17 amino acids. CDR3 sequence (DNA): TGCGCCAGCAGCTTGGAACCGCGGACAGGGCTTAACTATGGCTACACCTTC. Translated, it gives CASSLEPRTGLNYGYTF. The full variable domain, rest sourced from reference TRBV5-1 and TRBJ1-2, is KAGVTQTPRYLIKTRGQQVTLSCSPISGHRSVSWYQQTPGQGLQFLFEYFSETQRNKGNFPGRFSGRQFSNSRSEMNVSTLELGDSALYLCASSLEPRTGLNYGYTFGSGTRLTVV.

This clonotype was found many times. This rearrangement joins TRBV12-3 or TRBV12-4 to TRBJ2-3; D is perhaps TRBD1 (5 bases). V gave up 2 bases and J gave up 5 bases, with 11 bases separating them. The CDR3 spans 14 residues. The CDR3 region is CASSLRGKLDTQYF. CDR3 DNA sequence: TGTGCCAGCAGTTTAAGGGGCAAGCTAGATACGCAGTATTTT.

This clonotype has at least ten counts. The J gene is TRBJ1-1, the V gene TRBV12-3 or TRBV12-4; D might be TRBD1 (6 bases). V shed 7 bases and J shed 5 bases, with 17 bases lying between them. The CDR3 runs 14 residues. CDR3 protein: CASTRLTGGTEAFF. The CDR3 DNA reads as TGTGCCAGCACCCGATTGACAGGAGGGACTGAAGCTTTCTTT.

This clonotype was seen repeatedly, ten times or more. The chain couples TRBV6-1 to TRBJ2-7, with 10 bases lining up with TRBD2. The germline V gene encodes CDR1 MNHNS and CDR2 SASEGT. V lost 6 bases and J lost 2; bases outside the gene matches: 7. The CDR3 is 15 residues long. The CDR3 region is CASRAGTSVTYEQYF. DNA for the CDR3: TGTGCCAGCAGGGCCGGGACTAGCGTGACCTACGAGCAGTACTTC.

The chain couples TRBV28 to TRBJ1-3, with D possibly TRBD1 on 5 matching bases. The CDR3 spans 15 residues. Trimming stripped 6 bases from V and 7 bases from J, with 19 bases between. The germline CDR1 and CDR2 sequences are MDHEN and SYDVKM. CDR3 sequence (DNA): TGTGCCAGCAGCCTACCGGGACCCGGCTTGAACACCATATATTTT. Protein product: CASSLPGPGLNTIYF.

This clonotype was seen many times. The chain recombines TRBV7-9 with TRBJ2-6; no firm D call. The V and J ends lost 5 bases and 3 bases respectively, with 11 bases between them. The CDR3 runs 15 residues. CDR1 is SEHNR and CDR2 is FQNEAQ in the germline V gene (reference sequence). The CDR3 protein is CASSLSLVGANVLTF. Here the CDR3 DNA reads TGTGCCAGCAGCCTCAGCCTAGTTGGGGCCAACGTCCTGACTTTC.

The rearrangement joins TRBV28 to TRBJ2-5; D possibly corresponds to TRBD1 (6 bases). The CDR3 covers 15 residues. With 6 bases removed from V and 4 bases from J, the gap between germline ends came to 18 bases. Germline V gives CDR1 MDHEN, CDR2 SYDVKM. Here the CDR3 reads CASSLPGRGRETQYF. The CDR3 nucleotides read TGTGCCAGCAGCCTGCCCGGCAGGGGACGAGAGACCCAGTACTTC.

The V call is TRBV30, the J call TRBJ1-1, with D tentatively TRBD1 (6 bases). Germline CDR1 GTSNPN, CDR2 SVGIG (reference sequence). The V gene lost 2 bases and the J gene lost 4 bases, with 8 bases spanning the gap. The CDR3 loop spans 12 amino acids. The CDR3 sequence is CAWSLGGTEAFF. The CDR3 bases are TGTGCCTGGAGTCTAGGGGGCACTGAAGCTTTCTTT.

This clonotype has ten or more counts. This CDR3 is CATSDSTGANYYEQYF. The CDR3 DNA sequence: TGTGCCACCAGTGATTCAACAGGGGCAAACTACTACGAGCAGTACTTC. The chain joins TRBV24-1 to TRBJ2-7; 7 positions match TRBD1. Unmatched junction bases numbered 9, after V lost 2 bases and J lost 3 bases. The CDR3 length is 16 residues. The germline gives CDR1 KGHDR, CDR2 SFDVKD.

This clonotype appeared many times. The CDR3 DNA is TGTGCCAGTAGTAGGTCAGGGGCCAGCAATCAGCCCCAGCATTTT. As protein: CASSRSGASNQPQHF. J is TRBJ1-5 and V is TRBV19, with D perhaps matching TRBD1 (6 bases). CDR3 size: 15 residues. Trimming took off 4 bases at V and 1 base at J, with 11 bases between the two ends. Germline loops: CDR1 LNHDA, CDR2 SQIVND (reference sequence).

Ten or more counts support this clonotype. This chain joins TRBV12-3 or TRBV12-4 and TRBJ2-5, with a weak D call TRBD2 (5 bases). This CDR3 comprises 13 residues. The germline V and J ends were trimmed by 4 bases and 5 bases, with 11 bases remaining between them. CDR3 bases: TGTGCCAGCAGTTACTGGGAGACGGAGACCCAGTACTTC. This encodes CASSYWETETQYF.

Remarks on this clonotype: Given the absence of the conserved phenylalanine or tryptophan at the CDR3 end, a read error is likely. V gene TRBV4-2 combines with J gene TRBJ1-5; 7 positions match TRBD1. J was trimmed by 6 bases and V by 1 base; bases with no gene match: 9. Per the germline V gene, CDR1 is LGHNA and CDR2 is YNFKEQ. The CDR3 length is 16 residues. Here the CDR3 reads CASSQGPTGEAQPQHL. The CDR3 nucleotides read TGTGCCAGCAGCCAAGGGCCAACAGGGGAGGCTCAGCCCCAGCATTTG.

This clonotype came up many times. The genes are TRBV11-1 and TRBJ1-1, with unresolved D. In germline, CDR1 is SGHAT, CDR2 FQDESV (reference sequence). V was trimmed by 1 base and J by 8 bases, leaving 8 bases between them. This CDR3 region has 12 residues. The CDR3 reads CASSLVAWEAFF. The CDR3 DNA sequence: TGTGCCAGCAGCTTAGTAGCGTGGGAAGCTTTCTTT.

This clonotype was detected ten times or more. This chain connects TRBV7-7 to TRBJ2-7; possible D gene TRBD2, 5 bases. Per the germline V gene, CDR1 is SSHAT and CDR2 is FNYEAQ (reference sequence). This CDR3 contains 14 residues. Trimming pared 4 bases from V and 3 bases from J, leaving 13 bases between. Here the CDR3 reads CASSSNPGNYEQYF. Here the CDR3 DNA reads TGTGCCAGCAGCTCTAACCCCGGGAACTACGAGCAGTACTTC.

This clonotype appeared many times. DNA of the CDR3: TGTGCCAGCAGCTTAGTCCGCATAAGGAAACAAGGCCAGTACTATGGCTACACCTTC. This codes for CASSLVRIRKQGQYYGYTF. The rearrangement joins TRBV11-3 to TRBJ1-2, with D hard to call. V was pared by 1 base and J by 3 bases, with 24 bases between. The germline gives CDR1 SGHNT, CDR2 YENEEA. The CDR3 length is 19 residues.

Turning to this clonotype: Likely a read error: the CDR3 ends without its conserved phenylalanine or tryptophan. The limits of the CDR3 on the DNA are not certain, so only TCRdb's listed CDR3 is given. CDR3 region: CASSHRTENTGELLL. V gene TRBV4-1 combines with J gene TRBJ2-2; no DNA check was done on the table's D call, TRBD1. Ends included, the CDR3 has 15 residues. Germline assignment: CDR1 MGHRA and CDR2 YSYEKL.

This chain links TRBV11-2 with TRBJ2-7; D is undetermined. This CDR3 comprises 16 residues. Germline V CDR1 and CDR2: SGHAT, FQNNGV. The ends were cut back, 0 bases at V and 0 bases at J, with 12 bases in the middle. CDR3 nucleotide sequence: TGTGCCAGCAGCTTAGAACGGGTCCTCTTCTCCTACGAGCAGTACTTC. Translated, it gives CASSLERVLFSYEQYF.